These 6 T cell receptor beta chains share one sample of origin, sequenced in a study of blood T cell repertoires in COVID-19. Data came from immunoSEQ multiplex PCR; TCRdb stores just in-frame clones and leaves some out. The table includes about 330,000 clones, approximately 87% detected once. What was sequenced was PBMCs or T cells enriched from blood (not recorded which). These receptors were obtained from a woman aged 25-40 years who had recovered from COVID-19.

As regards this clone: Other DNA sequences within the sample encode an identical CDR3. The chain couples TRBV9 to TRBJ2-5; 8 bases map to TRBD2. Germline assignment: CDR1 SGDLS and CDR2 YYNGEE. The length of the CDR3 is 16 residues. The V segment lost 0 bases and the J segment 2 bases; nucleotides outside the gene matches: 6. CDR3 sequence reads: CASSVGAGGLQETQYF. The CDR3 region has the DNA TGTGCCAGCAGCGTAGGGGCGGGGGGCCTTCAAGAGACCCAGTACTTC.

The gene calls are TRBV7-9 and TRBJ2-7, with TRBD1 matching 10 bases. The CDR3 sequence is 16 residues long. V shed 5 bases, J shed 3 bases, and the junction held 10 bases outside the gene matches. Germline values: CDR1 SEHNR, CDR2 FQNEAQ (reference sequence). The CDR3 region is CASSRPTGGLIYEQYF. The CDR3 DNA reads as TGTGCCAGCAGCCGACCGACAGGGGGCTTAATCTACGAGCAGTACTTC.

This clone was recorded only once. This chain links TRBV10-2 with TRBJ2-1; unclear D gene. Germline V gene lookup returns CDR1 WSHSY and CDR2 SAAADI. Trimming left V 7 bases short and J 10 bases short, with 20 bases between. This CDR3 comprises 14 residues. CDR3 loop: CASKYSPNVVEQFF. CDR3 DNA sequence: TGCGCCAGCAAATACTCCCCAAATGTGGTCGAGCAGTTCTTC.

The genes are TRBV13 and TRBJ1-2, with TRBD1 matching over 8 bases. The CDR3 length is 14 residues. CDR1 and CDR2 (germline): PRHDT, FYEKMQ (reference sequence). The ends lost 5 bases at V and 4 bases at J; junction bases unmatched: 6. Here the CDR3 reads CASSPGDRFYGYTF. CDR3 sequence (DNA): TGTGCCAGCAGCCCGGGGGACAGGTTCTATGGCTACACCTTC.

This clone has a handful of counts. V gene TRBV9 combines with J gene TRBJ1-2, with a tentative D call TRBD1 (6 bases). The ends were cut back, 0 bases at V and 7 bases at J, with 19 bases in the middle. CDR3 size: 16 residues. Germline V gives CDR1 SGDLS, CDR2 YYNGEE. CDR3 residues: CASSVALEGRGRGYTF. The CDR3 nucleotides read TGTGCCAGCAGCGTAGCTCTCGAGGGCAGGGGCCGTGGCTACACCTTC.

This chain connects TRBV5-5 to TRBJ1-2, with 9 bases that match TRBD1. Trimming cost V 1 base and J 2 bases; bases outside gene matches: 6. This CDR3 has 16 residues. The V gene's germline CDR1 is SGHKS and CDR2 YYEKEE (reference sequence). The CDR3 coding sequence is TGTGCCAGCAGCTTGACTCGACAGGGGGTAAACTATGGCTACACCTTC. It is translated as CASSLTRQGVNYGYTF.